This T cell receptor beta chain was profiled in a study of shared clonotypes between healthy human individuals. The repertoire was sequenced with immunoSEQ multiplex PCR; TCRdb's copy has only in-frame clones and lacks some. This sample carries 450,000 to 700,000 clones, about 95% of them seen once, and the ten largest clones take about 0.11%. V trimming: 0 bases; J trimming: 6 bases; junction bases outside the gene matches: 5. The CDR3 contains 15 residues. Germline CDR1 reads MNHEY; CDR2 reads SMNVEV (reference sequence). In the naive CD8 group, cells lacked CD45RO and were positively selected for CCR7, so terminally differentiated effector memory CD45RA+ cells were left out. This clone was seen only once.

The chain combines TRBV27 with TRBJ2-7; 10 bases are shared with TRBD2. The TCR originated in a woman aged 25 to 39 in good health. Source material: naive CD8+ T cells sorted from blood. The CDR3 reads CASSLSGTSVFEQYF. In nucleotides, the CDR3 is TGTGCCAGCAGTTTATCTGGGACTAGCGTATTCGAGCAGTACTTC.